This passage covers 10 T cell receptor beta chains from one sample sequenced in a study of post-analysis software for immune sequencing data. Findings and limits, study-wide: Five or six TRBV segments were more frequent in patients than controls; TRBV5-6, TRBV5-1 and TRBV20-1 belonged to this group.

These receptors' antigens are unknown. Carried by the TCR beta cDNA libraries were unique molecular identifiers. Using its own MiXCR run on the PCR reads, TCRdb lists one record per CDR3 protein. Of 450,000 to 650,000 distinct CDR3 sequences listed, about 40% were seen once; the top ten hold 1.7%. Sequenced input: blood. These receptors all stem from a girl aged 5-17 years with multiple sclerosis.

The chain employs TRBV12-3 or TRBV12-4 and TRBJ1-1; D ambiguous. Trimming stripped 7 bases from V and 1 base from J, with 13 bases between. The CDR3 sequence is 14 residues long. The CDR3 region is CASTHTPGNTEAFF. The DNA of the CDR3 is TGTGCCAGCACCCACACCCCGGGGAACACTGAAGCTTTCTTT.

V gene TRBV5-1 combines with J gene TRBJ1-5; the D is unclear. The germline gives CDR1 SGHRS, CDR2 YFSETQ. Trimming shortened V by 3 bases and J by 3 bases, and 13 bases separated the two germline ends. This CDR3 contains 15 residues. CDR3 in amino acids: CASSSRVPPNQPQHF. In DNA, the CDR3 is TGCGCCAGCAGCTCCCGTGTCCCCCCCAATCAGCCCCAGCATTTT.

This clonotype was found a few times. The V gene is TRBV7-8, the J gene TRBJ2-5; TRBD2 matches at 11 bases. The CDR3 runs 20 residues. CDR1 is SGHVS and CDR2 is FQNEAQ in the germline V gene. V trimming: 2 bases; J trimming: 2 bases; junction bases outside the gene matches: 16. The CDR3 loop is CASSLLSFRLAGQPQETQYF. The DNA for the CDR3 is TGTGCCAGCAGCTTACTTTCATTTCGACTAGCGGGACAACCACAAGAGACCCAGTACTTC.

V gene TRBV5-1 combines with J gene TRBJ2-6; TRBD1 might be the D (5 bases). The germline V gene has CDR1 SGHRS and CDR2 YFSETQ. The germline V and J ends were trimmed by 0 bases and 3 bases, with 7 bases remaining between them. The CDR3 is 15 amino acids. Here the CDR3 reads CASSLARDGANVLTF. The CDR3 bases are TGCGCCAGCAGCTTGGCCAGGGATGGGGCCAACGTCCTGACTTTC. The whole variable domain, filled in from reference TRBV5-1 and TRBJ2-6, reads KAGVTQTPRYLIKTRGQQVTLSCSPISGHRSVSWYQQTPGQGLQFLFEYFSETQRNKGNFPGRFSGRQFSNSRSEMNVSTLELGDSALYLCASSLARDGANVLTFGAGSRLTVL.

This clonotype came up a few times. The CDR3 DNA sequence: TGCAGTGCGCCAATGACGGGGCTAGCGGGGGACTACGAGCAGTACTTC. This translates into CSAPMTGLAGDYEQYF. V and J are TRBV20-1 and TRBJ2-7; 10 nucleotides match TRBD2. Germline values: CDR1 DFQATT, CDR2 SNEGSKA (reference sequence). Unmatched junction bases numbered 14, after V lost 6 bases and J lost 3 bases. The CDR3 has 16 residues.

This clonotype has at least ten counts. The chain is built from TRBV12-3 or TRBV12-4 and TRBJ2-3; D may be TRBD1 or TRBD2 (5 bases each). Trimming pared 2 bases from V and 1 base from J, leaving 7 bases between. CDR3 length: 14 residues. CDR3 bases: TGTGCCAGCAGTTTATCGGGACGCACAGATACGCAGTATTTT. This sequence encodes CASSLSGRTDTQYF.

The V call is TRBV19, the J call TRBJ2-1; 8 nucleotides align to TRBD2. This CDR3 has 14 residues. Per germline, CDR1 LNHDA and CDR2 SQIVND (reference sequence). J gave up 6 bases and V 5 bases, and 6 bases lay outside the gene matches. CDR3 DNA: TGTGCCAGTAGTTACGGGAGGGCACGCAATGAGCAGTTCTTC. This sequence encodes CASSYGRARNEQFF.

The chain links TRBV9 to TRBJ2-6; 7 bases map to TRBD1. CDR1 is SGDLS, CDR2 YYNGEE, per germline. The CDR3 has 17 residues. With V trimmed by 8 bases and J by 3 bases, 14 bases remained unmatched. The CDR3 nucleotides are TGTGCCAGGGGGTACGACAGGGAGACCTTTGGGGCCAACGTCCTGACTTTC. This encodes CARGYDRETFGANVLTF.

The chain joins TRBV5-1 to TRBJ2-3, with 14 bases matching TRBD2. The CDR3 spans 16 residues. Germline V lookup: CDR1 SGHRS, CDR2 YFSETQ. The V segment lost 4 bases and the J segment 4 bases; nucleotides outside the gene matches: 5. CDR3 DNA: TGCGCCAGCAGCCAGGGACTAGCGGGGGAAGCAGATACGCAGTATTTT. Its translation: CASSQGLAGEADTQYF.

Turning to this clonotype: One end of the junction varies from germline; a read error may be responsible. V usage is TRBV11-3 and J usage is TRBJ2-6; unclear D gene. The CDR3 consists of 15 residues. CDR1 and CDR2 from the germline V gene are SGHNT and YENEEA. CDR3 DNA sequence: TGTGCCGGCAGCTCGGCCACTACTGGGGCCAACGTCCTGACTTTC. Translated: CAGSSATTGANVLTF.